The 31 T cell receptor beta chains listed next were all sequenced from one sample in a study of vaccination and CD4 T cells after COVID-19. Documented treatment: roughly 10-day PBMC culture with coronavirus spike peptide pools or control peptides (ViraFEST assay). With the Oncomine TCR Beta short-read assay, DNA from cultured CD4+ T cells was sequenced. In TCRdb, the PCR reads were re-called with MiXCR into one record per CDR3 protein. The sample contains around 10,000 distinct CDR3 sequences, 29% of which appear only once. These receptors are not linked to any known antigen. Sequencing was done on a sample of cultured CD4+ T cells from blood. The receptor source for this set is a human donor with COVID-19.

This clonotype was counted between two and nine times. This rearrangement joins TRBV20-1 to TRBJ1-5, with TRBD1 as a possible D gene (5 bases). The germline V and J ends were trimmed by 0 bases and 2 bases, with 11 bases remaining between them. The CDR3 has 15 amino acids. Germline V gene sequence: CDR1 DFQATT, CDR2 SNEGSKA (reference sequence). The DNA of the CDR3 is TGCAGTGCTAGAGATGGCGGGGCGGGCAATCAGCCCCAGCATTTT. Protein product: CSARDGGAGNQPQHF.

The chain joins TRBV11-3 to TRBJ2-3; perhaps TRBD2 as D (6 bases). Germline CDR1 and CDR2: SGHNT and YENEEA. This CDR3 comprises 15 residues. The V and J ends lost 5 bases and 2 bases respectively, with 14 bases between them. The CDR3 spells CASSPVADFTDTQYF. Here the CDR3 DNA reads TGTGCCAGCAGCCCTGTAGCGGATTTCACAGATACGCAGTATTTT.

The V and J genes are TRBV6-5 and TRBJ1-3; TRBD1 aligns across 10 bases. The CDR3 has 18 amino acids. The V gene's germline CDR1 is MNHEY and CDR2 SVGAGI. V dropped 0 bases and J dropped 4; count of bases not matched to a gene: 9. In nucleotides, the CDR3 is TGTGCCAGCAGTTACTCCCGTGGACAGGGGGTTTCAGGAAACACCATATATTTT. Amino acids: CASSYSRGQGVSGNTIYF.

This clonotype was detected only a few times. V is TRBV7-3 and J is TRBJ2-7; no definite D call. Deletions cut 5 bases from V and 6 bases from J, with 14 bases between. The CDR3 is 13 amino acids. Germline CDR1 is SGHTA and CDR2 is FQGTGA. The CDR3 nucleotides are TGTGCCAGCAGCCCCTCCCCCAACGGCGAGCAGTACTTC. This translates into CASSPSPNGEQYF.

This chain connects TRBV27 to TRBJ2-1; 10 bases map to TRBD2. The CDR3 consists of 16 residues. Trimming removed 4 bases from V and 7 bases from J; junction bases left unmatched: 10. Germline V gives CDR1 MNHEY, CDR2 SMNVEV (reference sequence). CDR3 amino acids: CASSSFERGGGNEQFF. The CDR3 nucleotides are TGTGCCAGCAGTTCGTTTGAGCGGGGGGGCGGAAATGAGCAGTTCTTC.

This chain connects TRBV4-3 to TRBJ2-2, with 9 bases identical to TRBD1. CDR3 length equals 15 residues. J was trimmed by 4 bases and V by 4 bases; bases with no gene match: 4. The germline gives CDR1 LGHNA, CDR2 YSLEER. This CDR3 reads CASSRQGEVTGELFF. CDR3 nucleotide sequence: TGCGCCAGCAGCCGACAGGGGGAGGTCACCGGGGAGCTGTTTTTT.

The chain links TRBV30 to TRBJ2-7; D might be TRBD1 (6 bases). The germline gives CDR1 GTSNPN, CDR2 SVGIG (reference sequence). The CDR3 covers 13 residues. Trimming removed 4 bases from V and 4 bases from J, with 14 bases in between. The CDR3 nucleotides read TGTGCCTGGACCCCCGGGACAACATACGAGCAGTACTTC. This codes for CAWTPGTTYEQYF.

This clonotype was picked up a small number of times. The rearrangement uses TRBV15 and TRBJ2-7; 7 bases match TRBD2. V dropped 1 base and J dropped 0; count of bases not matched to a gene: 12. This CDR3 region has 18 residues. CDR1 and CDR2 from the germline V gene are LNHNV and YYDKDF (reference sequence). CDR3 bases: TGTGCCACCAGCAGAGGGGGCCGCACCGGGGGGTTCTCCTACGAGCAGTACTTC. Translation: CATSRGGRTGGFSYEQYF.

As regards this clonotype: A much larger clone differs by one base, so this may be a read error. The chain has TRBV20-1 and TRBJ2-1; 11 bases fit TRBD2. Germline CDR1 and CDR2: DFQATT and SNEGSKA (reference sequence). The CDR3 is made up of 15 amino acids. V lost 0 bases and J lost 9; bases outside the gene matches: 7. The CDR3 region has the DNA TGCAGTGCTAGAGACCCGGGACTAGCGGAGGTTGAGCAGTTCTTC. Its protein product is CSARDPGLAEVEQFF.

This chain links TRBV24-1 with TRBJ2-7, with a weak D call TRBD2 (5 bases). Germline-derived CDR1 and CDR2 are KGHDR and SFDVKD. Trimming pared 7 bases from V and 5 bases from J, leaving 14 bases between. The CDR3 contains 13 residues. CDR3 coding DNA: TGTGCCACCAGCCGGGATTCCCTGGACGAGCAGTACTTC. It specifies CATSRDSLDEQYF.

The CDR3 reads CASSLGREDQPQHF. As DNA, the CDR3 is TGTGCCAGCAGCTTAGGCAGGGAGGATCAGCCCCAGCATTTT. The chain carries TRBV7-2 and TRBJ1-5; TRBD1 might be the D (5 bases). The CDR3 totals 14 residues. The V gene's germline CDR1 is SGHTA and CDR2 FQGNSA. V gave up 1 base and J gave up 5 bases, with 9 bases separating them.

This clonotype was counted only a few times. The chain recombines TRBV6-1 with TRBJ1-5, with 7 bases lining up with TRBD1. This CDR3 is built from 15 residues. J lost 3 bases, V lost 6 bases, and 8 bases had no gene match. CDR1 MNHNS and CDR2 SASEGT come from the germline V gene. This CDR3 reads CASSPRQGFNQPQHF. The CDR3 DNA reads TGTGCCAGCAGCCCGAGACAGGGTTTCAATCAGCCCCAGCATTTT.

The chain employs TRBV28 and TRBJ2-3; 11 positions match TRBD2. Germline V gives CDR1 MDHEN, CDR2 SYDVKM. Germline trimming cut 6 bases from V and 0 bases from J; bases unmatched to any gene: 5. The CDR3 is 16 amino acids. DNA for the CDR3: TGTGCCAGCAGATCTAGCGGGGGGCGGAGCACAGATACGCAGTATTTT. This encodes CASRSSGGRSTDTQYF.

This clonotype was counted a few times. The chain employs TRBV7-9 and TRBJ1-2; perhaps TRBD1 as D (5 bases). V dropped 5 bases and J dropped 8 bases, with 18 bases sitting between them. Germline V lookup: CDR1 SEHNR, CDR2 FQNEAQ (reference sequence). The CDR3 runs to 14 residues. CDR3 protein: CASSTPGGFWGYTF. Here the CDR3 DNA reads TGTGCCAGCAGCACCCCCGGGGGGTTTTGGGGCTACACCTTC. The entire variable domain, with the rest obtained from reference TRBV7-9 and TRBJ1-2, is as follows: DTGVSQNPRHKITKRGQNVTFRCDPISEHNRLYWYRQTLGQGPEFLTYFQNEAQLEKSRLLSDRFSAERPKGSFSTLEIQRTEQGDSAMYLCASSTPGGFWGYTFGSGTRLTVV.

V is TRBV9 and J is TRBJ2-5; 11 nucleotides agree with TRBD1. The CDR3 runs 15 residues. Germline V gene sequence: CDR1 SGDLS, CDR2 YYNGEE. The J segment lost 5 bases and the V segment lost 3 bases, leaving 6 bases of the junction unmatched. The CDR3: CASSAGTGGVETQYF. DNA of the CDR3: TGTGCCAGCAGCGCTGGGACAGGGGGTGTGGAGACCCAGTACTTC.

The rearrangement joins TRBV21-1 to TRBJ2-7; the D call of TRBD1 is as the table states it, not checked on the DNA. TRBV21-1 is a pseudogene locus. The CDR3 is made up of 16 amino acids. CDR3 DNA sequence: TGTGCCAGCAGCGCCAACGCCGGGACATGGCGGGGCGGGCAGTACTTC. Translating it yields CASSANAGTWRGGQYF.

This clonotype was found a few times. This CDR3 reads CASTLSFNTEAFF. The CDR3 DNA reads as TGTGCCAGTACCTTGTCGTTTAACACTGAAGCTTTCTTT. The chain has TRBV19 and TRBJ1-1; D call uncertain. V gave up 7 bases and J gave up 2 bases, with 11 bases separating them. The CDR3 is made up of 13 amino acids. Germline V CDR1 and CDR2: LNHDA, SQIVND (reference sequence).

This chain connects TRBV20-1 to TRBJ2-7, with D maybe TRBD1 (5 bases). Germline V gene lookup returns CDR1 DFQATT and CDR2 SNEGSKA (reference sequence). CDR3 size: 15 residues. V lost 0 bases to trimming and J lost 0 bases, with 12 bases between them. The CDR3 reads CSARDRQQSSYEQYF. CDR3 nucleotide sequence: TGCAGTGCTAGAGATAGACAGCAGAGCTCCTACGAGCAGTACTTC.

CDR3 in DNA: TGTGCCATCAGTGAGTCGATGGCGGGGGACACTGAAGCTTTCTTT. As protein: CAISESMAGDTEAFF. The chain couples TRBV10-3 to TRBJ1-1; TRBD1 is a possible D gene (5 bases). The V gene's germline CDR1 is ENHRY and CDR2 SYGVKD. V lost 0 bases and J 3 bases, leaving 11 bases between the germline ends. CDR3 size: 15 residues.

This clonotype was counted once. The V and J genes are TRBV2 and TRBJ2-7; 7 bases are a match to TRBD1. Germline V gene lookup returns CDR1 SNHLY and CDR2 FYNNEI. CDR3 size: 16 residues. J gave up 2 bases and V 6 bases, and 13 bases lay outside the gene matches. This CDR3 reads CASSSTRRQGAYEQYF. CDR3 in DNA: TGTGCCAGCAGCTCTACCCGCCGGCAGGGGGCCTACGAGCAGTACTTC. Variable domain in full (rest from reference TRBV2 and TRBJ2-7): EPEVTQTPSHQVTQMGQEVILRCVPISNHLYFYWYRQILGQKVEFLVSFYNNEISEKSEIFDDQFSVERPDGSNFTLKIRSTKLEDSAMYFCASSSTRRQGAYEQYFGPGTRLTVT.

In its sample, this clonotype was seen a few times. V is TRBV15 and J is TRBJ2-5; no definite D call. The germline V gene encodes CDR1 LNHNV and CDR2 YYDKDF (reference sequence). Trimming left V 6 bases short and J 5 bases short, with 16 bases between. The CDR3 is 14 residues long. The chain's CDR3 is CATSRDPTGETQYF. CDR3 sequence (DNA): TGTGCCACCAGTCGAGATCCAACGGGCGAGACCCAGTACTTC.

This clonotype showed up just once. The chain couples TRBV4-1 to TRBJ2-1, with 11 bases lining up with TRBD2. The V gene end was trimmed by 0 bases and the J gene end by 7 bases; junction bases not matched to a gene: 20. Looked up from germline, CDR1 is MGHRA and CDR2 is YSYEKL. CDR3 length equals 21 residues. CDR3 protein: CASSQDLFGLAGGRSGNEQFF. The CDR3 DNA reads as TGCGCCAGCAGCCAAGACCTTTTCGGCTTAGCGGGGGGGCGATCTGGGAATGAGCAGTTCTTC.

The chain combines TRBV10-2 with TRBJ1-6, with TRBD1 matching 8 bases. This CDR3 region has 16 residues. The V gene's germline CDR1 is WSHSY and CDR2 SAAADI. With 2 bases clipped from V and 4 bases from J, the junction kept 4 bases outside the gene matches. This CDR3 is CASSENTGGYNSPLHF. The DNA of the CDR3 is TGCGCCAGCAGTGAGAATACAGGGGGGTATAATTCACCCCTCCACTTT.

The chain has TRBV6-2 or TRBV6-3 and TRBJ2-5; the match to TRBD1 covers 7 bases. The CDR3 is 14 residues long. The trim removed 2 bases at V and 5 bases at J, leaving 5 bases unmatched. The V gene's germline CDR1 is MNHEY and CDR2 SVGEGT. In DNA, the CDR3 is TGTGCCAGCAGTTACATAGGGGGCGGCGAGACCCAGTACTTC. Its protein is CASSYIGGGETQYF.

This clonotype has only a few counts. The V and J genes are TRBV7-9 and TRBJ2-7; 10 bases are a match to TRBD1. The trim removed 5 bases at V and 5 bases at J, leaving 6 bases unmatched. In germline, CDR1 is SEHNR, CDR2 FQNEAQ (reference sequence). CDR3 length equals 14 residues. CDR3 sequence: CASSHRDRGNEQYF. The CDR3 DNA sequence: TGTGCCAGCAGCCACCGGGACAGGGGTAACGAGCAGTACTTC.

The J gene is TRBJ1-3, the V gene TRBV5-1, with a weak D call TRBD1 (6 bases). This CDR3 has 13 residues. CDR1 SGHRS and CDR2 YFSETQ come from the germline V gene. V gave up 4 bases and J gave up 6 bases, with 11 bases separating them. Written as DNA, the CDR3 is TGCGCCAGCAGCCACGACAGGCAAAACACCATATATTTT. This sequence encodes CASSHDRQNTIYF.

CDR3 coding DNA: TGTGCCAGCAGCCCTGTAGCCAAAAACATTCAGTACTTC. It specifies CASSPVAKNIQYF. The chain is built from TRBV5-4 and TRBJ2-4; no clear D gene. This CDR3 is 13 amino acids long. The V gene's germline CDR1 is SGHNT and CDR2 YYREEE (reference sequence). The V end was cut by 4 bases, the J end by 0 bases, with 5 bases between. Drawing the rest from reference TRBV5-4 and TRBJ2-4, the complete variable domain is ETGVTQSPTHLIKTRGQQVTLRCSSQSGHNTVSWYQQALGQGPQFIFQYYREEENGRGNFPPRFSGLQFPNYSSELNVNALELDDSALYLCASSPVAKNIQYFGAGTRLSVL.

This chain connects TRBV9 to TRBJ1-2; D not certain. The CDR3 consists of 12 residues. CDR1 is SGDLS, CDR2 YYNGEE, per germline. Trimming removed 1 base at V and 6 bases at J, with 7 bases between. As DNA, the CDR3 is TGTGCCAGCAGCGTATTAACAGATGGCTACACCTTC. Encoded protein: CASSVLTDGYTF.

The chain uses TRBV6-1 and TRBJ2-6; 12 bases map to TRBD1. Germline lookup yields CDR1 MNHNS and CDR2 SASEGT. Germline trimming cut 1 base from V and 4 bases from J; bases unmatched to any gene: 5. This CDR3 spans 18 amino acids. Here the CDR3 reads CASSEVGQGALGANVLTF. The DNA of the CDR3 is TGTGCCAGCAGTGAAGTGGGACAGGGGGCGTTAGGGGCCAACGTCCTGACTTTC.

This chain uses TRBV7-2 with TRBJ2-1; 8 positions match TRBD2. V lost 1 base to trimming and J lost 7 bases; unmatched junction nucleotides: 9. The CDR3 contains 16 residues. Germline CDR1 and CDR2: SGHTA and FQGNSA. Here the CDR3 DNA reads TGTGCCAGCAGCTTAGTTGGCGGGGGGCGAGGTAATGAGCAGTTCTTC. This codes for CASSLVGGGRGNEQFF.

This chain connects TRBV12-3 or TRBV12-4 to TRBJ1-1, with a possible D match to TRBD1 (5 bases). V was cut by 6 bases and J by 3 bases, with 14 bases left in between. The CDR3 covers 14 residues. The CDR3 DNA reads as TGTGCCAGCAGCCCGGGACCGAGCCACACTGAAGCTTTCTTT. It codes for CASSPGPSHTEAFF.